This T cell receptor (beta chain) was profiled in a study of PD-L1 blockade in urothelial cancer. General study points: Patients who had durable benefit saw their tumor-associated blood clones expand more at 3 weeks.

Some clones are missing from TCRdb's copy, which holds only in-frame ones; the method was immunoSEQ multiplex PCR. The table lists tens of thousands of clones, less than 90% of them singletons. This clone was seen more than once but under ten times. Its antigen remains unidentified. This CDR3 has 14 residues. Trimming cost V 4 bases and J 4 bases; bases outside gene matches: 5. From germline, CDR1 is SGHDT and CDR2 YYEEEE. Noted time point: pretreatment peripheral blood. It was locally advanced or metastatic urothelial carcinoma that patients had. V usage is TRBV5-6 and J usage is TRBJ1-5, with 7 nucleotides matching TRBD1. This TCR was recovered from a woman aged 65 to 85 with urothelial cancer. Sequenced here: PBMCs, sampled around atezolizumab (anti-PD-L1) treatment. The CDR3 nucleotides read TGTGCCAGCAGCCTACAGGGGTTTAATCAGCCCCAGCATTTT. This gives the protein CASSLQGFNQPQHF.